This T cell receptor (beta chain) was observed in a study of Ad26.COV2.S vaccination and SARS-CoV-2 variants. General observations from the study: Possible underestimation of total T cell responses by the TCR breadth and depth analyses was noted. Vaccinees displayed broader spike-specific TCR repertoires than placebo recipients.

On this clone: Its antigen remains unknown.

The treatment denotes: some 20 received Ad26.COV2.S at low or high dose, single or two shots; about five received placebo; per-sample allocation not given. Sampling happened 63 days after the first vaccine or placebo injection. The study used a vaccine consisting of an Ad26 vector that expressed Wuhan-strain SARS-CoV-2 spike. Clones were sequenced by immunoSEQ multiplex PCR, and TCRdb holds only the in-frame ones, with some missing. Altogether about 370,000 clones are present, about 88% being singletons, with the ten largest covering 1.5% to 2%. Germline assignment: CDR1 KGHSH and CDR2 LQKENI. Trimming removed 1 base from V and 0 bases from J, with 0 bases in between. CDR3 length equals 12 residues.

This rearrangement joins TRBV18 to TRBJ1-1; D unresolved. The starting material was peripheral blood, obtained in a trial of Ad26.COV2.S vaccine versus placebo. The TCR originated in a person between 18 and 60 years old who received the Ad26.COV2.S COVID-19 vaccine or a placebo. CDR3 region: CASSPLNTEAFF. For the CDR3, the DNA is TGTGCCAGCTCACCACTGAACACTGAAGCTTTCTTT.